This TCR beta chain was observed in a study of T cells after yellow fever vaccination (dated by TCRdb to 2018 to 2020). Looking at the study overall: The SMART-Seq v4 Ultra Low Input RNA kit was used to prepare libraries from fractions with low cell numbers. To follow T-cell clones before and after primary and booster YFV17D yellow fever vaccination, bulk TCR alpha and beta repertoires were sequenced over time. The cohort comprised two healthy male donors, one aged 18 to 29 and one aged 30 to 40 years. Blood samples were taken at several timepoints before and after primary and secondary immunization, and bulk PBMC replicates and cell subsets were isolated. The full study reports these points: The secondary T-cell response was found to be weaker but faster than the primary response, with a peak reached on day 5 rather than on day 15. Most clones expanded after primary vaccination (around 96% of CD4 and 88% of CD8) were re-detected after the booster, suggesting that broad memory maintenance occurred. Because the study included only two donors, the extent to which the findings can be generalized is limited. A small fraction of clonotypes showed up in both the CD4 and CD8 compartments, probably as a result of convergent recombination. FACS-sorted repertoires could contain abundant contaminating clonotypes from the bulk population, so computational filtering was required.

This clonotype was picked up a small number of times. There is no known antigen for this receptor. No per-base quality is available; no much larger clone lies one base away. TCR cDNA was synthesized by 5'RACE template switching, which introduced a universal primer site and unique molecular identifiers. Priming for cDNA synthesis came from both the TCR alpha and TCR beta constant segments. Two PCR steps were used to amplify libraries, with sample barcodes and sequencing adapters being added in the second step. Sequencing of libraries was performed on Illumina HiSeq 2500 (2x100 bp) or NovaSeq (2x150 bp). In the paper's pipeline: Demultiplexing of reads and collapsing into UMI consensus sequences were performed with MIGEC, and V(D)J alignment was carried out with MiXCR. Using edgeR on replicate PBMC samples, clonotypes were called vaccine-responding if FDR was below 0.01 and the log2 fold change was above 5 up to day 15. Each bulk clonotype received a CD4 or CD8 identity based on whether the sequenced CD4 or CD8 repertoire contained that clonotype at higher abundance. TCRdb reworked the public reads: Q25 trimming with fastp, MiXCR clone assembly, productive beta chains retained. Each entry merges the rows of one CDR3 protein and shows their most common DNA and genes. TCRdb assigned the V and J calls; the authors' analysis was not used. The sample has around 340,000 distinct CDR3 sequences on record, 8.7% of them singletons. The top ten clonotypes cover approximately 18% of the sample.

The sample's treatment or condition, from its label and the paper: live attenuated yellow fever vaccine strain. At each blood-draw timepoint, two biological replicates of bulk PBMCs were collected. A standard Ficoll-Paque protocol was used to isolate PBMCs from peripheral blood. RNA was extracted with TriZol from bulk PBMCs, CD4 and CD8 fractions, and dextramer-positive and dextramer-negative fractions. The CDR3 covers 21 residues, taking in both the cysteine and the phenylalanine. Just the 63-base CDR3 DNA is kept, in frame starting at base 1. V loses 7 bases at its end and J loses 0 bases; junction bases beyond the gene matches: 24. In the germline V gene, CDR1 corresponds to MNHEY and CDR2 to SVGEGT.

The receptor was isolated from a man younger than 30 who received the YFV17D yellow fever vaccine. The sequence joins TRBV6-2 or TRBV6-3 to TRBJ1-3, and TRBD1 aligns with 7 junction nucleotides. Sequencing was performed on PBMCs, taken on the day of the first yellow fever vaccination. CDR3 reads: CASIGGPPDRRLVNSGNTIYF. The nucleotide sequence is TGTGCCAGCATAGGCGGTCCTCCGGACAGGCGACTTGTTAACTCTGGAAACACCATATATTTT.